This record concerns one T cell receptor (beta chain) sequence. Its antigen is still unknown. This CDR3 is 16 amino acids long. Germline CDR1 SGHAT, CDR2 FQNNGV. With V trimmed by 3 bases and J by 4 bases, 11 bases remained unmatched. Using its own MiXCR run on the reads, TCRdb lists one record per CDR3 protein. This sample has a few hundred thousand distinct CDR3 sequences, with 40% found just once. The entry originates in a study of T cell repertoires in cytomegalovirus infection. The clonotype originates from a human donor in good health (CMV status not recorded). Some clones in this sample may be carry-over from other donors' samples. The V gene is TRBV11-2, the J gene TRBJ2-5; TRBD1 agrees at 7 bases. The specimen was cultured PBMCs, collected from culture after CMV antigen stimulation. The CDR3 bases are TGTGCCAGCAGCTTCGGGGCACAGGGGTCTAGAGAGACCCAGTACTTC. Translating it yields CASSFGAQGSRETQYF.